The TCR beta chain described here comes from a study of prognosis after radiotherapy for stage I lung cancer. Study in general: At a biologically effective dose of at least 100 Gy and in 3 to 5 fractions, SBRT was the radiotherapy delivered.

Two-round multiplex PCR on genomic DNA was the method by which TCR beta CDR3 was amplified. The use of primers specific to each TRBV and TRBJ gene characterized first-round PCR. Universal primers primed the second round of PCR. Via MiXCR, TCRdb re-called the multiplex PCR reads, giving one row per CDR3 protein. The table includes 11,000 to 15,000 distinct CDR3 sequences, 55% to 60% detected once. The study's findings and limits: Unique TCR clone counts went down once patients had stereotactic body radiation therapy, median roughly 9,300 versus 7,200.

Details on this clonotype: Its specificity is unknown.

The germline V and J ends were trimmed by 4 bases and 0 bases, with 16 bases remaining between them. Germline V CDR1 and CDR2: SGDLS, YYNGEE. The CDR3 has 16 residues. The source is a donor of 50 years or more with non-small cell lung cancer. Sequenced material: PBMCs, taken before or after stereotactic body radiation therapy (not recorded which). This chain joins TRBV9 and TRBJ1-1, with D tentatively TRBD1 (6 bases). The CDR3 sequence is CASSPLTGPLNTEAFF. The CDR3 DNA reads TGTGCCAGCAGCCCGTTGACAGGTCCTTTGAACACTGAAGCTTTCTTT.